Below, 23 T cell receptor beta chains from the same sample are listed, as sequenced in a study of beta chain features in type 1 diabetes. General study results and limits: Shortening that was moderate but significant affected the TCRB CDR3s of Type 1 diabetes patients in all four CD4+ subsets.

Their target antigens are unknown. The authors reverse transcribed all of the isolated RNA, so sequencing captured expressed TCRB transcripts. TCRdb's copy holds only in-frame clones and misses some; the assay was immunoSEQ multiplex PCR. This table holds roughly 24,000 clones, under 60% found once. The specimen was stem cell memory CD4+ T cells from blood. These receptor sequences come from a man between 18 and 29 years old with type 1 diabetes.

This rearrangement joins TRBV9 to TRBJ2-2; TRBD2 matches at 10 bases. After removal of 4 bases from V and 5 bases from J, the junction contained 5 bases not matched to a gene. The germline V gene encodes CDR1 SGDLS and CDR2 YYNGEE. The CDR3 totals 15 residues. The CDR3 protein is CASSNSGGGTGELFF. CDR3 nucleotides: TGTGCCAGCAGCAACAGCGGGGGGGGGACCGGGGAGCTGTTTTTT.

This sequence joins TRBV5-1 and TRBJ1-2; 9 bases align to TRBD1. J lost 3 bases, V lost 4 bases, and 4 bases had no gene match. Looked up from germline, CDR1 is SGHRS and CDR2 is YFSETQ. The CDR3 spans 14 residues. This chain's CDR3 is CASSAGTGYYGYTF. In DNA, the CDR3 is TGCGCCAGCAGCGCGGGGACAGGGTACTATGGCTACACCTTC. Full variable domain (outside the CDR3, taken from reference TRBV5-1 and TRBJ1-2): KAGVTQTPRYLIKTRGQQVTLSCSPISGHRSVSWYQQTPGQGLQFLFEYFSETQRNKGNFPGRFSGRQFSNSRSEMNVSTLELGDSALYLCASSAGTGYYGYTFGSGTRLTVV.

The rearrangement uses TRBV7-8 and TRBJ2-3, with D perhaps matching TRBD1 (7 bases). Trimming shortened V by 5 bases and J by 1 base, and 16 bases separated the two germline ends. Germline CDR1 is SGHVS and CDR2 is FQNEAQ. This CDR3 is built from 16 residues. The CDR3 region is CASSPNWRGRTDTQYF. CDR3 nucleotide sequence: TGTGCCAGCAGCCCGAATTGGAGGGGGCGCACAGATACGCAGTATTTT.

This rearrangement joins TRBV30 to TRBJ2-5; possible D gene TRBD2, 6 bases. Trimming left V 3 bases short and J 9 bases short, with 17 bases between. Germline-derived CDR1 and CDR2 are GTSNPN and SVGIG (reference sequence). This CDR3 comprises 13 residues. Here the CDR3 reads CAWSVGGREAQYF. The CDR3 DNA reads TGTGCCTGGAGCGTCGGTGGCAGGGAGGCCCAGTACTTC.

The rearrangement joins TRBV23-1 to TRBJ2-6; 10 bases are shared with TRBD1. TRBV23-1 is an ORF; its function is uncertain. The CDR3 runs to 18 residues. With 4 bases clipped from V and 0 bases from J, the junction kept 6 bases outside the gene matches. The DNA for the CDR3 is TGCGCCAGCAGTCCGACAGGGGGCGCATACTCTGGGGCCAACGTCCTGACTTTC. Translated: CASSPTGGAYSGANVLTF.

J is TRBJ1-1 and V is TRBV6-5; no clear D. This CDR3 contains 13 residues. The V end was cut by 0 bases, the J end by 3 bases, with 5 bases between. Germline CDR1 MNHEY, CDR2 SVGAGI. The CDR3 is CASSYSSDTEAFF. CDR3 DNA sequence: TGTGCCAGCAGTTACTCCTCGGACACTGAAGCTTTCTTT.

The chain uses TRBV11-2 and TRBJ2-4; tentatively, D is TRBD1 (5 bases). V was trimmed by 9 bases and J by 3 bases, leaving 15 bases between them. This CDR3 is built from 14 residues. CDR1 SGHAT and CDR2 FQNNGV come from the germline V gene. The CDR3 reads CARSGINDKNIQYF. The CDR3 bases are TGTGCCAGGTCAGGGATTAATGACAAAAACATTCAGTACTTC. The variable domain in full, with the rest retrieved from reference TRBV11-2 and TRBJ2-4, is EAGVAQSPRYKIIEKRQSVAFWCNPISGHATLYWYQQILGQGPKLLIQFQNNGVVDDSQLPKDRFSAERLKGVDSTLKIQPAKLEDSAVYLCARSGINDKNIQYFGAGTRLSVL.

The chain joins TRBV4-1 to TRBJ2-3, with TRBD2 as a possible D gene (6 bases). CDR1 is MGHRA and CDR2 is YSYEKL in the germline V gene. This CDR3 contains 17 residues. V lost 2 bases to trimming and J lost 2 bases, with 17 bases between them. For the CDR3, the DNA is TGCGCCAGCAGCCAACTCCGCCGGGACTCTGACACAGATACGCAGTATTTT. This gives the protein CASSQLRRDSDTDTQYF.

The rearrangement uses TRBV18 and TRBJ2-5, with 10 nucleotides matching TRBD2. The CDR3 runs to 14 residues. Losses at the gene ends were 4 bases for V and 5 bases for J; bases not matched to a gene: 4. Germline-derived CDR1 and CDR2 are KGHSH and LQKENI. The CDR3 sequence is CASSQKTSGETQYF. The CDR3 DNA sequence: TGTGCCAGCTCACAAAAGACTAGCGGGGAGACCCAGTACTTC.

J is TRBJ2-1 and V is TRBV6-5; 7 nucleotides agree with TRBD2. The V and J ends lost 6 bases and 4 bases, in that order; junction bases with no gene match: 9. Germline CDR1 and CDR2: MNHEY and SVGAGI. This CDR3 spans 15 amino acids. CDR3 bases: TGTGCCAGCAGACGACTAGCAGAACTTTACAATGAGCAGTTCTTC. Translating gives CASRRLAELYNEQFF.

The chain carries TRBV7-9 and TRBJ2-5, with D perhaps matching TRBD2 (6 bases). The last part of the DNA fits TRBJ2-7 better; the J call may be wrong. The CDR3 extends over 12 amino acids. CDR1 is SEHNR, CDR2 FQNEAQ, per germline (reference sequence). The chain's CDR3 is CASSPEGYEQYF. The CDR3 DNA follows: TGTGCCAGCAGCCCGGAGGGGTACGAGCAGTACTTC.

This clone was observed a handful of times. The chain uses TRBV5-4 and TRBJ2-7, with 11 positions matching TRBD2. The J segment lost 4 bases and the V segment lost 5 bases, leaving 14 bases of the junction unmatched. Germline lookup yields CDR1 SGHNT and CDR2 YYREEE (reference sequence). The CDR3 is made up of 17 amino acids. The CDR3 DNA sequence: TGTGCCAGCAGTCCTACCCCCATAGCGGGAGGGCCGTACGAGCAGTACTTC. Protein product: CASSPTPIAGGPYEQYF.

DNA for the CDR3: TGCGCCAGCAGCTTGGGGACGGGGGGGAGCACTGAAGCTTTCTTT. Translated: CASSLGTGGSTEAFF. The rearrangement joins TRBV5-1 to TRBJ1-1; TRBD1 might be the D (5 bases). CDR1 is SGHRS, CDR2 YFSETQ, per germline. The CDR3 contains 15 residues. V lost 0 bases, J lost 4 bases, and 13 bases lay in between.

The genes are TRBV5-1 and TRBJ2-5; 8 bases align to TRBD1. The CDR3 is made up of 16 amino acids. From germline, CDR1 is SGHRS and CDR2 YFSETQ. J was trimmed by 1 base and V by 1 base; bases with no gene match: 6. Written as DNA, the CDR3 is TGCGCCAGCAGCTTGCCCAACACAGGGGGCCAAGAGACCCAGTACTTC. Residues: CASSLPNTGGQETQYF.

The CDR3 region has the DNA TGCGCCAGCAGTCTAGACAGCTACAATGAGCAGTTCTTC. It specifies CASSLDSYNEQFF. The chain combines TRBV10-1 with TRBJ2-1, with D perhaps TRBD1 (5 bases). V shed 5 bases and J shed 3 bases, with 8 bases lying between them. This CDR3 is 13 amino acids long. Germline V CDR1 and CDR2: WNHNN, SYGVQD (reference sequence).

The CDR3 sequence: CASSQRPLTGQGNEQYF. As DNA, the CDR3 is TGTGCCAGCAGCCAGCGTCCTTTAACGGGACAAGGGAACGAGCAGTACTTC. This chain links TRBV7-2 with TRBJ2-7; a weak D match, TRBD1 (6 bases). This CDR3 has 17 residues. V shed 5 bases and J shed 5 bases, with 25 bases lying between them. In germline, CDR1 is SGHTA, CDR2 FQGNSA.

The chain combines TRBV7-2 with TRBJ2-3; TRBD2 matches at 10 bases. Germline V CDR1 and CDR2: SGHTA, FQGNSA. CDR3 size: 18 residues. V trimming: 5 bases; J trimming: 7 bases; junction bases outside the gene matches: 18. The DNA for the CDR3 is TGTGCCAGCAGCCATCGGACTAGCGGCCTCGCCTTTGCAAATACGCAGTATTTT. Encoded protein: CASSHRTSGLAFANTQYF.

There are a few counts of this clone. The chain couples TRBV29-1 to TRBJ2-3; perhaps TRBD2 as D (6 bases). The CDR3 has 14 amino acids. V lost 6 bases, J lost 4 bases, and 17 bases lay in between. Germline CDR1 and CDR2: SQVTM and ANQGSEA. The CDR3 DNA follows: TGCAGCGTCTGTTGGGGGGATGGTCCAGATACGCAGTATTTT. As protein: CSVCWGDGPDTQYF.

This chain links TRBV20-1 with TRBJ2-7; the D is unclear. V gave up 1 base and J gave up 6 bases, with 4 bases separating them. This CDR3 has 10 residues. Germline loops: CDR1 DFQATT, CDR2 SNEGSKA (reference sequence). In DNA, the CDR3 is TGCAGTGCTAGAGCGCGCGAGCAGTACTTC. This translates into CSARAREQYF.

This sequence joins TRBV7-9 and TRBJ2-5; 9 bases map to TRBD2. The CDR3 loop spans 13 amino acids. Germline V gene sequence: CDR1 SEHNR, CDR2 FQNEAQ (reference sequence). The trim removed 8 bases at V and 5 bases at J, leaving 6 bases unmatched. The CDR3, as DNA: TGTGCCAGCCGATCTAGCGGGATTGAGACCCAGTACTTC. Protein product: CASRSSGIETQYF. The full variable domain, its missing parts supplied by reference TRBV7-9 and TRBJ2-5, is DTGVSQNPRHKITKRGQNVTFRCDPISEHNRLYWYRQTLGQGPEFLTYFQNEAQLEKSRLLSDRFSAERPKGSFSTLEIQRTEQGDSAMYLCASRSSGIETQYFGPGTRLLVL.

This sequence joins TRBV7-9 and TRBJ1-1; 7 bases map to TRBD1. The V gene end was trimmed by 3 bases and the J gene end by 5 bases; junction bases not matched to a gene: 3. The CDR3 runs 13 residues. Germline V CDR1 and CDR2: SEHNR, FQNEAQ (reference sequence). CDR3 region: CASSFQGVTEAFF. The CDR3 DNA follows: TGTGCCAGCAGCTTCCAGGGGGTTACTGAAGCTTTCTTT.

For the CDR3, the DNA is TGCGCCAGCAGCCCGACTAGCTTCTCGTCCTACGAGCAGTACTTC. It translates to CASSPTSFSSYEQYF. This chain links TRBV4-1 with TRBJ2-7, with 7 bases fitting TRBD2. Germline CDR1 and CDR2: MGHRA and YSYEKL. J gave up 1 base and V 4 bases, and 7 bases lay outside the gene matches. The CDR3 has 15 amino acids.

The V call is TRBV27, the J call TRBJ1-4, with no clear D. There are 13 residues in the CDR3. Germline-derived CDR1 and CDR2 are MNHEY and SMNVEV (reference sequence). V lost 8 bases and J lost 5, with 12 bases in between. Here the CDR3 DNA reads TGTGCCAGCGGTAATCACCAGAATGAAAAACTGTTTTTT. Amino acids: CASGNHQNEKLFF.